One and the same sample provided the 30 T cell receptor beta chains below, sequenced in a study of cytomegalovirus exposure and HLA in healthy donors. This PCR relied on a set of 60 Vbeta primers and 13 Jbeta primers. Profiled with immunoSEQ multiplex PCR; TCRdb holds only in-frame clones, not every one. In the table there are more than 80,000 clones, roughly 80% of which are singletons. The sample consisted of PBMCs. The receptors originated from a man between 60 and 70 years old in good health and CMV-seronegative.

V gene TRBV6-1 combines with J gene TRBJ1-5, with a tentative D call TRBD1 (5 bases). The CDR3 contains 15 residues. The ends were cut back, 8 bases at V and 4 bases at J, with 18 bases in the middle. CDR1 is MNHNS, CDR2 SASEGT, per germline. For the CDR3, the DNA is TGTGCCAGCTTGATTTTTATGGGGACTAATCAGCCCCAGCATTTT. Translated: CASLIFMGTNQPQHF.

The chain carries TRBV28 and TRBJ1-3; TRBD1 matches 7 bases. The CDR3 length is 17 residues. Losses at the gene ends were 4 bases for V and 0 bases for J; bases not matched to a gene: 9. Germline CDR1 reads MDHEN; CDR2 reads SYDVKM. This CDR3 is CASSYTGVIFSGNTIYF. CDR3 in DNA: TGTGCCAGCAGTTACACAGGGGTAATCTTCTCTGGAAACACCATATATTTT.

A few counts support this clone. This chain links TRBV6-1 with TRBJ1-5; D is perhaps TRBD1 (5 bases). The ends were cut back, 7 bases at V and 5 bases at J, with 15 bases in the middle. CDR1 and CDR2 from the germline V gene are MNHNS and SASEGT. The CDR3 totals 14 residues. CDR3 amino acids: CASTPRGGDQPQHF. CDR3 in DNA: TGTGCCAGCACCCCCCGGGGCGGGGATCAGCCCCAGCATTTT.

This clone was found once. J is TRBJ2-3 and V is TRBV7-9, with 12 bases identical to TRBD2. The CDR3 length is 16 residues. Germline V lookup: CDR1 SEHNR, CDR2 FQNEAQ (reference sequence). With V trimmed by 4 bases and J by 0 bases, 2 bases remained unmatched. The CDR3 bases are TGTGCCAGCAGCTCAGGACTAGCGGGGAGCACAGATACGCAGTATTTT. Its translation: CASSSGLAGSTDTQYF.

This clone was counted a few times. This chain uses TRBV27 with TRBJ2-7, with 11 nucleotides matching TRBD1. CDR1 MNHEY and CDR2 SMNVEV come from the germline V gene (reference sequence). Trimming at V came to 2 bases and at J to 3 bases, leaving 9 bases not matched to a gene. The CDR3 has 17 residues. CDR3 residues: CASSLRGGTGGLYEQYV. In DNA, the CDR3 is TGTGCCAGCAGTTTAAGGGGTGGGACAGGGGGACTCTACGAGCAGTACGTC.

The rearrangement joins TRBV25-1 to TRBJ1-1, with D possibly TRBD1 on 6 matching bases. The germline V gene encodes CDR1 MGHDK and CDR2 SYGVNS. The CDR3 has 14 residues. Between the trimmed V and J ends, which lost 8 bases and 4 bases, there was a span of 17 bases. As DNA, the CDR3 is TGTGCCAGCGGGGGCCTAAGTGGGCCCACTGAAGCTTTCTTT. It yields the protein CASGGLSGPTEAFF.

The chain combines TRBV7-9 with TRBJ2-3; D is possibly TRBD1 (5 bases). V was clipped by 5 bases and J by 0 bases, with 9 bases between them. The CDR3 covers 14 residues. Germline V lookup: CDR1 SEHNR, CDR2 FQNEAQ (reference sequence). This chain's CDR3 is CASSTRVSTDTQYF. CDR3 in DNA: TGTGCCAGCAGCACCAGGGTTAGCACAGATACGCAGTATTTT.

The V and J genes are TRBV6-5 and TRBJ2-5; 12 nucleotides agree with TRBD2. The better agreement between TRBJ2-7 and the DNA end casts doubt on the J call. Germline V gene lookup returns CDR1 MNHEY and CDR2 SVGAGI. There are 14 residues in the CDR3. CDR3 region: CASSRTSGAYEQYF. CDR3 sequence (DNA): TGTGCCAGCAGCCGGACTAGCGGGGCCTACGAGCAGTACTTC.

This rearrangement joins TRBV29-1 to TRBJ2-5, with TRBD2 matching over 7 bases. CDR3 size: 9 residues. Germline values: CDR1 SQVTM, CDR2 ANQGSEA. V lost 4 bases to trimming and J lost 14 bases; unmatched junction nucleotides: 4. The CDR3 is CSVGPGGYF. In DNA form, the CDR3 reads TGCAGCGTTGGACCGGGAGGCTACTTC.

This rearrangement joins TRBV7-9 to TRBJ2-3; tentative D call: TRBD1 (6 bases). CDR3 length equals 15 residues. The V end was cut by 4 bases, the J end by 5 bases, with 16 bases between. Germline V lookup: CDR1 SEHNR, CDR2 FQNEAQ (reference sequence). The CDR3, as DNA: TGTGCCAGCAGCTGGGTGGGGGCGCGGGTAGATACGCAGTATTTT. This translates into CASSWVGARVDTQYF.

V and J are TRBV7-9 and TRBJ1-3, with TRBD1 as a possible D gene (5 bases). V lost 1 base, J lost 1 base, and 8 bases lay in between. The length of the CDR3 is 15 residues. Per the germline V gene, CDR1 is SEHNR and CDR2 is FQNEAQ (reference sequence). The CDR3 reads CASSLGAGSGNTIYF. The CDR3 DNA reads TGTGCCAGCAGCTTAGGGGCAGGGTCTGGAAACACCATATATTTT.

This chain connects TRBV10-1 to TRBJ2-2, with 13 positions matching TRBD2. Trimming removed 5 bases from V and 6 bases from J; junction bases left unmatched: 0. Germline CDR1 WNHNN, CDR2 SYGVQD (reference sequence). The CDR3 consists of 14 residues. In DNA form, the CDR3 reads TGCGCCAGCAGTACTAGCGGGGGGGCCGGGGAGCTGTTTTTT. This sequence encodes CASSTSGGAGELFF.

V gene TRBV5-6 combines with J gene TRBJ1-6, with 8 bases fitting TRBD1. The CDR3 is made up of 14 amino acids. The germline gives CDR1 SGHDT, CDR2 YYEEEE. Trimming at V came to 2 bases and at J to 8 bases, leaving 3 bases not matched to a gene. CDR3 region: CASSFGQGDSPLHF. The CDR3 nucleotides read TGTGCCAGCAGCTTCGGACAGGGAGATTCACCCCTCCACTTT. Full variable domain (rest looked up from reference TRBV5-6 and TRBJ1-6): DAGVTQSPTHLIKTRGQQVTLRCSPKSGHDTVSWYQQALGQGPQFIFQYYEEEERQRGNFPDRFSGHQFPNYSSELNVNALLLGDSALYLCASSFGQGDSPLHFGNGTRLTVT.

J is TRBJ2-2 and V is TRBV27; D call uncertain. This CDR3 spans 13 amino acids. Deletions cut 5 bases from V and 2 bases from J, with 6 bases between. Germline CDR1 MNHEY, CDR2 SMNVEV (reference sequence). In DNA, the CDR3 is TGTGCCAGCAGTAATATTAACACCGGGGAGCTGTTTTTT. Amino acid sequence: CASSNINTGELFF.

This clone was seen just once. The J gene is TRBJ1-1, the V gene TRBV6-6, with 7 bases matching TRBD1. CDR3 length: 15 amino acids. Germline V gene sequence: CDR1 MNHNY, CDR2 SVGAGI (reference sequence). J lost 3 bases, V lost 0 bases, and 4 bases had no gene match. CDR3 sequence: CASSYSGQIYTEAFF. In DNA form, the CDR3 reads TGTGCCAGCAGTTACTCGGGACAGATTTACACTGAAGCTTTCTTT.

V usage is TRBV10-3 and J usage is TRBJ1-1; 9 nucleotides match TRBD1. The trim removed 3 bases at V and 3 bases at J, leaving 2 bases unmatched. CDR1 is ENHRY, CDR2 SYGVKD, per germline. The CDR3 spans 14 residues. The CDR3, as DNA: TGTGCCATCAGTGATAGACAGGGGGACACTGAAGCTTTCTTT. Translated: CAISDRQGDTEAFF.

This clone was detected once. The CDR3 region is CASSLTGQNTGELFF. CDR3 nucleotide sequence: TGTGCCAGCAGCTTAACAGGGCAGAACACCGGGGAGCTGTTTTTT. The chain has TRBV7-6 and TRBJ2-2; TRBD1 might be the D (6 bases). The germline gives CDR1 SGHVS, CDR2 FNYEAQ. Deletions cut 2 bases from V and 1 base from J, with 8 bases between. The CDR3 extends over 15 amino acids.

The chain recombines TRBV4-1 with TRBJ2-2; TRBD2 matches at 8 bases. With 4 bases clipped from V and 4 bases from J, the junction kept 11 bases outside the gene matches. The CDR3 extends over 17 amino acids. The germline V gene has CDR1 MGHRA and CDR2 YSYEKL. Here the CDR3 DNA reads TGCGCCAGCAGCCCCCCGGGAGCGGGGGCCCTCACCGGGGAGCTGTTTTTT. The encoded protein is CASSPPGAGALTGELFF.

The chain carries TRBV30 and TRBJ2-3; tentative D call: TRBD2 (6 bases). The length of the CDR3 is 11 residues. Germline CDR1 is GTSNPN and CDR2 is SVGIG (reference sequence). V was clipped by 1 base and J by 13 bases, with 12 bases between them. In nucleotides, the CDR3 is TGTGCCTGGAGTGCGGGGGAGCTGAAGTATTTT. Translated, it gives CAWSAGELKYF.

This clone was seen a handful of times. This chain joins TRBV28 and TRBJ2-3; 10 nucleotides line up with TRBD2. Germline V gene data show CDR1 as MDHEN and CDR2 as SYDVKM. V was clipped by 5 bases and J by 6 bases; unmatched bases: 8. The CDR3 runs to 15 residues. The DNA of the CDR3 is TGTGCCAGCAGTGGAGCGGGGGGGCCAAGGGATACGCAGTATTTT. Protein: CASSGAGGPRDTQYF.

This clone was observed a handful of times. J is TRBJ2-3 and V is TRBV19, with 8 bases that match TRBD2. V lost 7 bases, J lost 0 bases, and 12 bases stayed unmatched. The length of the CDR3 is 17 residues. Germline loops: CDR1 LNHDA, CDR2 SQIVND (reference sequence). The CDR3 protein is CASKARGGKTSTDTQYF. CDR3 sequence (DNA): TGTGCCAGTAAGGCCCGCGGGGGGAAGACTAGCACAGATACGCAGTATTTT.

The rearrangement uses TRBV2 and TRBJ1-5; TRBD1 is a possible D gene (5 bases). Deletions cut 6 bases from V and 6 bases from J, with 18 bases between. CDR1 and CDR2 from the germline V gene are SNHLY and FYNNEI. CDR3 size: 15 residues. The CDR3 protein is CASRSITGMGQPQHF. CDR3 DNA: TGTGCCAGCAGAAGCATAACAGGAATGGGTCAGCCCCAGCATTTT.

This clone was seen a single time. This chain uses TRBV2 with TRBJ2-3; 8 bases match TRBD2. The CDR3 is 15 amino acids. V lost 6 bases and J lost 0; bases outside the gene matches: 5. Germline V gene data show CDR1 as SNHLY and CDR2 as FYNNEI. CDR3 sequence: CASRVLAGSTDTQYF. The CDR3 DNA is TGTGCCAGCAGGGTCTTAGCGGGGAGCACAGATACGCAGTATTTT. The variable domain in full, with the rest retrieved from reference TRBV2 and TRBJ2-3, is EPEVTQTPSHQVTQMGQEVILRCVPISNHLYFYWYRQILGQKVEFLVSFYNNEISEKSEIFDDQFSVERPDGSNFTLKIRSTKLEDSAMYFCASRVLAGSTDTQYFGPGTRLTVL.

The rearrangement links TRBV4-3 to TRBJ1-2; a weak D match, TRBD1 (5 bases). The CDR3 loop spans 17 amino acids. CDR1 and CDR2 (germline): LGHNA, YSLEER. V was cut by 1 base and J by 7 bases, with 22 bases left in between. CDR3 DNA sequence: TGCGCCAGCAGCCAAGGCACGGGACTAAAAACATCGGGTGGCTACACCTTC. Residues: CASSQGTGLKTSGGYTF.

The chain employs TRBV6-5 and TRBJ1-6; 8 nucleotides align to TRBD1. This CDR3 contains 15 residues. Germline V gene lookup returns CDR1 MNHEY and CDR2 SVGAGI. The V gene end was trimmed by 2 bases and the J gene end by 7 bases; junction bases not matched to a gene: 4. CDR3 coding DNA: TGTGCCAGCAGTTACGAGGACAGGGCAAATTCACCCCTCCACTTT. It encodes CASSYEDRANSPLHF.

In this sample, this clone turned up once. The rearrangement links TRBV29-1 to TRBJ1-5; 9 positions agree with TRBD1. CDR1 and CDR2 from the germline V gene are SQVTM and ANQGSEA. V gave up 3 bases and J gave up 4 bases; unmatched junction bases: 4. There are 14 residues in the CDR3. Here the CDR3 DNA reads TGCAGCGTTGAGGGGACAGGGCCGAATCAGCCCCAGCATTTT. This encodes CSVEGTGPNQPQHF.

This chain joins TRBV7-7 and TRBJ1-3; D is uncertain. V shed 4 bases and J shed 3 bases, with 7 bases lying between them. CDR1 and CDR2 (germline): SSHAT, FNYEAQ (reference sequence). The CDR3 totals 13 residues. The CDR3 loop is CASSSGIGNTIYF. The CDR3 coding sequence is TGTGCCAGCAGCTCGGGGATTGGAAACACCATATATTTT.

The chain recombines TRBV30 with TRBJ1-1; D might be TRBD1 (6 bases). The CDR3 covers 13 residues. V gave up 1 base and J gave up 2 bases, with 8 bases separating them. Germline V gives CDR1 GTSNPN, CDR2 SVGIG (reference sequence). For the CDR3, the DNA is TGTGCCTGGAGTGCAGGGGTCAACACTGAAGCTTTCTTT. Translation: CAWSAGVNTEAFF.

The chain recombines TRBV5-1 with TRBJ2-5; the D gene is possibly TRBD1 (7 bases). Germline CDR1 is SGHRS and CDR2 is YFSETQ. The V end was cut by 2 bases, the J end by 4 bases, with 12 bases between. The CDR3 is made up of 14 amino acids. CDR3 sequence (DNA): TGCGCCAGCAGCTTTCAGGGGGGAGTAGAGACCCAGTACTTC. Translating gives CASSFQGGVETQYF.

The V and J genes are TRBV28 and TRBJ1-2; D is possibly TRBD1 (6 bases). This CDR3 is 16 amino acids long. Per the germline V gene, CDR1 is MDHEN and CDR2 is SYDVKM. Trimming pared 6 bases from V and 0 bases from J, leaving 17 bases between. CDR3 nucleotides: TGTGCCAGCAGCGCCCCGGGGGGGCGAGCTAACTATGGCTACACCTTC. Translation: CASSAPGGRANYGYTF.